This is a list of T cell receptor beta chains from one sample in a study of regulatory T cells in long-lasting Graves disease. TCRdb analysed the multiplex PCR reads with MiXCR anew, one entry per CDR3 protein. The sample has 650,000 to 850,000 distinct CDR3 sequences; about 32% are singletons. The sample consisted of peripheral blood mononuclear cells (PBMCs), taken when the disease was refractory, from a patient treated with antithyroid drugs. These receptors all stem from a female donor with Graves disease. Both conserved end residues are part of each CDR3. D genes are given only for firm matches. Where a row states a size, it is once, few, many or the class of an expanded clone; other rows omit it.

v_call: TRBV28; j_call: TRBJ2-7; clone_size: many; d_call: -; cdr3_aa: CASSRTFPGEQYF; cdr3_nt: TGTGCCAGCAGCCGAACGTTTCCGGGCGAGCAGTACTTC
v_call: TRBV6-2/TRBV6-3; j_call: TRBJ1-1; clone_size: many; d_call: TRBD1; cdr3_aa: CASRRQGLSTEAFF; cdr3_nt: TGTGCCAGCAGGAGACAGGGGTTGAGTACTGAAGCTTTCTTT
v_call: TRBV29-1; j_call: TRBJ1-2; clone_size: few; d_call: -; cdr3_aa: CSVLLGRGYGYTF; cdr3_nt: TGCAGCGTGCTGCTGGGCAGGGGCTATGGCTACACCTTC
v_call: TRBV12-3/TRBV12-4; j_call: TRBJ1-5; clone_size: -; d_call: -; cdr3_aa: CASSFQGGQPQHF; cdr3_nt: TGTGCCAGCAGCTTCCAGGGAGGTCAGCCCCAGCATTTT
v_call: TRBV27; j_call: TRBJ2-7; clone_size: many; d_call: -; cdr3_aa: CASSPKCSSPDGSYEQYF; cdr3_nt: TGTGCCAGCAGTCCAAAGTGTAGTAGCCCCGATGGGTCCTACGAGCAGTACTTC
v_call: TRBV20-1; j_call: TRBJ2-4; clone_size: -; d_call: TRBD2; cdr3_aa: CSASAGTSAMGKHFQYF; cdr3_nt: TGCAGTGCTAGTGCCGGGACTAGCGCCATGGGAAAACATTTTCAGTACTTC
v_call: TRBV29-1; j_call: TRBJ1-1; clone_size: -; d_call: -; cdr3_aa: CSVEEGVGEAFF; cdr3_nt: TGCAGCGTTGAAGAGGGAGTCGGTGAAGCTTTCTTT
v_call: TRBV10-2; j_call: TRBJ2-7; clone_size: once; d_call: -; cdr3_aa: CASSESSLAAIYEQYF; cdr3_nt: TGCGCCAGCAGTGAGTCCAGTCTTGCGGCGATCTACGAGCAGTACTTC
v_call: TRBV25-1; j_call: TRBJ1-2; clone_size: -; d_call: -; cdr3_aa: CASSPWDTSYGYTF; cdr3_nt: TGTGCCAGCAGTCCCTGGGACACCTCCTATGGCTACACCTTC
v_call: TRBV14; j_call: TRBJ1-1; clone_size: -; d_call: -; cdr3_aa: CASSQSPLTEAFF; cdr3_nt: TGTGCCAGCAGCCAGAGTCCGTTGACTGAAGCTTTCTTT
v_call: TRBV6-1; j_call: TRBJ2-2; clone_size: -; d_call: TRBD2; cdr3_aa: CASSKLAGTTPGELFF; cdr3_nt: TGTGCCAGCAGTAAACTAGCGGGGACTACCCCCGGGGAGCTGTTTTTT
v_call: TRBV6-1; j_call: TRBJ2-6; clone_size: few; d_call: TRBD1; cdr3_aa: CATFGTGPPGANVLTF; cdr3_nt: TGTGCCACCTTTGGGACAGGGCCCCCCGGGGCCAACGTCCTGACTTTC
v_call: TRBV19; j_call: TRBJ1-4; clone_size: few; d_call: TRBD1; cdr3_aa: CASRTTGTATNEKLFF; cdr3_nt: TGTGCCAGTAGAACCACCGGGACAGCAACTAATGAAAAACTGTTTTTT
v_call: TRBV27; j_call: TRBJ1-2; clone_size: -; d_call: -; cdr3_aa: CASSLQGRGGYGYTF; cdr3_nt: TGTGCCAGCAGTTTACAGGGCAGGGGCGGCTATGGCTACACCTTC
v_call: TRBV12-3/TRBV12-4; j_call: TRBJ2-2; clone_size: -; d_call: -; cdr3_aa: CASSAIKQGGETGELFF; cdr3_nt: TGTGCCAGCAGCGCCATTAAACAGGGTGGAGAAACCGGGGAGCTGTTTTTT
v_call: TRBV28; j_call: TRBJ1-1; clone_size: -; d_call: TRBD1; cdr3_aa: CASNPLGQGATEAFF; cdr3_nt: TGTGCCAGCAATCCTCTTGGACAGGGAGCCACTGAAGCTTTCTTT
v_call: TRBV6-1; j_call: TRBJ2-7; clone_size: many; d_call: -; cdr3_aa: CASSVQGSYEQYF; cdr3_nt: TGTGCCAGCAGTGTCCAGGGTTCCTACGAGCAGTACTTC
v_call: TRBV19; j_call: TRBJ1-5; clone_size: -; d_call: TRBD1; cdr3_aa: CASSTPPFGTVWNQPQHF; cdr3_nt: TGTGCCAGTAGTACCCCTCCGTTCGGGACAGTCTGGAATCAGCCCCAGCATTTT
v_call: TRBV12-3/TRBV12-4; j_call: TRBJ2-7; clone_size: many; d_call: TRBD2; cdr3_aa: CASSLFLGGSSYEQYF; cdr3_nt: TGTGCCAGCAGTTTATTTCTGGGAGGGAGCTCCTACGAGCAGTACTTC
v_call: TRBV30; j_call: TRBJ1-6; clone_size: -; d_call: TRBD1; cdr3_aa: CAWSWTGGGSPLHF; cdr3_nt: TGTGCCTGGAGCTGGACAGGGGGAGGTTCACCCCTCCACTTT
v_call: TRBV12-3/TRBV12-4; j_call: TRBJ2-5; clone_size: -; d_call: -; cdr3_aa: CASSTLVSQETQYF; cdr3_nt: TGTGCCAGCAGTACACTAGTCAGCCAAGAGACCCAGTACTTC
v_call: TRBV11-2; j_call: TRBJ1-2; clone_size: many; d_call: -; cdr3_aa: CASSLTPRGDYGYTF; cdr3_nt: TGTGCCAGCAGCTTAACCCCGAGAGGAGACTATGGCTACACCTTC
v_call: TRBV2; j_call: TRBJ1-5; clone_size: few; d_call: -; cdr3_aa: CASSEAHRDNQPQHF; cdr3_nt: TGTGCCAGCAGTGAAGCGCACAGGGACAATCAGCCCCAGCATTTT
v_call: TRBV19; j_call: TRBJ1-1; clone_size: few; d_call: -; cdr3_aa: CASSAGNMNTEAFF; cdr3_nt: TGTGCCAGTAGCGCGGGAAACATGAACACTGAAGCTTTCTTT
v_call: TRBV6-2/TRBV6-3; j_call: TRBJ1-5; clone_size: -; d_call: -; cdr3_aa: CASSEATQENQPQHF; cdr3_nt: TGTGCCAGCAGTGAAGCAACGCAGGAGAATCAGCCCCAGCATTTT
v_call: TRBV6-1; j_call: TRBJ1-1; clone_size: -; d_call: TRBD1; cdr3_aa: CASQGTAKEAFF; cdr3_nt: TGTGCCAGCCAAGGGACAGCAAAGGAAGCTTTCTTT
v_call: TRBV27; j_call: TRBJ1-1; clone_size: few; d_call: -; cdr3_aa: CASRILMNTEAFF; cdr3_nt: TGTGCCAGCAGGATACTTATGAACACTGAAGCTTTCTTT
v_call: TRBV12-3/TRBV12-4; j_call: TRBJ1-2; clone_size: -; d_call: -; cdr3_aa: CASSLARGGYGYTF; cdr3_nt: TGTGCCAGCAGTTTAGCGCGAGGGGGGTACGGCTACACCTTC
v_call: TRBV2; j_call: TRBJ1-5; clone_size: many; d_call: -; cdr3_aa: CASALEGGSNQPQHF; cdr3_nt: TGTGCCAGCGCCCTCGAAGGCGGTAGCAATCAGCCCCAGCATTTT
v_call: TRBV6-2/TRBV6-3; j_call: TRBJ2-7; clone_size: -; d_call: -; cdr3_aa: CASSSTLTGAYEQYF; cdr3_nt: TGTGCCAGCAGTTCCACCCTAACGGGGGCCTACGAGCAGTACTTC
v_call: TRBV10-3; j_call: TRBJ1-2; clone_size: few; d_call: -; cdr3_aa: CAISELPGVDYGYTF; cdr3_nt: TGTGCCATCAGTGAGTTACCAGGGGTGGACTATGGCTACACCTTC
v_call: TRBV7-2; j_call: TRBJ2-7; clone_size: -; d_call: TRBD2; cdr3_aa: CASSLVTGGTYEQYF; cdr3_nt: TGTGCCAGCAGCTTAGTTACGGGAGGTACCTACGAGCAGTACTTC
v_call: TRBV6-1; j_call: TRBJ1-2; clone_size: many; d_call: -; cdr3_aa: CASAITGTSGHGYTF; cdr3_nt: TGTGCCAGCGCTATTACAGGTACATCCGGCCATGGCTACACCTTC
v_call: TRBV6-1; j_call: TRBJ1-5; clone_size: few; d_call: TRBD1; cdr3_aa: CASSGTGPLTYSNQPQHF; cdr3_nt: TGTGCCAGCAGCGGGACAGGGCCTCTCACTTATAGCAATCAGCCCCAGCATTTT
v_call: TRBV28; j_call: TRBJ1-5; clone_size: many; d_call: -; cdr3_aa: CASEEGGPNQPQHF; cdr3_nt: TGTGCCAGCGAGGAGGGGGGGCCCAATCAGCCCCAGCATTTT
v_call: TRBV27; j_call: TRBJ1-2; clone_size: -; d_call: -; cdr3_aa: CASRGPGFYGYTF; cdr3_nt: TGTGCCAGCAGGGGGCCAGGGTTTTATGGCTACACCTTC
v_call: TRBV10-2; j_call: TRBJ2-7; clone_size: few; d_call: -; cdr3_aa: CASRGRIYEQYF; cdr3_nt: TGCGCCAGCAGGGGACGTATCTACGAGCAGTACTTC
v_call: TRBV6-2/TRBV6-3; j_call: TRBJ1-3; clone_size: -; d_call: -; cdr3_aa: CASRTSGNAIYF; cdr3_nt: TGTGCCAGCAGAACTTCGGGAAACGCCATATATTTT
v_call: TRBV11-3; j_call: TRBJ1-6; clone_size: many; d_call: -; cdr3_aa: CASSLNGRSPLHF; cdr3_nt: TGTGCCAGCAGCTTAAACGGGCGTTCACCCCTCCACTTT
v_call: TRBV5-1; j_call: TRBJ2-7; clone_size: -; d_call: TRBD2; cdr3_aa: CATTPGLGGEQYF; cdr3_nt: TGCGCGACGACACCGGGACTAGGAGGGGAGCAGTACTTC
v_call: TRBV20-1; j_call: TRBJ2-5; clone_size: few; d_call: -; cdr3_aa: CSARVSVPNQETQYF; cdr3_nt: TGCAGTGCTAGAGTCTCGGTCCCTAATCAAGAGACCCAGTACTTC
v_call: TRBV6-1; j_call: TRBJ2-4; clone_size: -; d_call: TRBD2; cdr3_aa: CASSELGRAKNIQYF; cdr3_nt: TGTGCCAGCAGTGAACTCGGGAGGGCCAAAAACATTCAGTACTTC
v_call: TRBV11-3; j_call: TRBJ2-1; clone_size: few; d_call: TRBD2; cdr3_aa: CASSRATGLAGAGEQFF; cdr3_nt: TGTGCCAGCAGCCGTGCTACGGGACTAGCGGGAGCTGGTGAGCAGTTCTTC
v_call: TRBV12-3/TRBV12-4; j_call: TRBJ1-2; clone_size: few; d_call: -; cdr3_aa: CASSFPGRAYGYTF; cdr3_nt: TGTGCCAGCAGTTTCCCGGGCAGAGCTTATGGCTACACCTTC
v_call: TRBV6-1; j_call: TRBJ1-1; clone_size: few; d_call: -; cdr3_aa: CASSEVGYTEAFF; cdr3_nt: TGTGCCAGCAGTGAAGTAGGGTACACTGAAGCTTTCTTT
v_call: TRBV27; j_call: TRBJ2-7; clone_size: many; d_call: -; cdr3_aa: CASSQTQDYSYEQYF; cdr3_nt: TGTGCCAGCAGTCAGACACAGGACTATTCCTACGAGCAGTACTTC
v_call: TRBV11-2; j_call: TRBJ2-7; clone_size: few; d_call: -; cdr3_aa: CASSLPETSGYEQYF; cdr3_nt: TGTGCCAGCAGCTTACCGGAGACTAGTGGGTACGAGCAGTACTTC
v_call: TRBV6-1; j_call: TRBJ1-1; clone_size: few; d_call: -; cdr3_aa: CASSDDRDEAFF; cdr3_nt: TGTGCCAGCAGTGATGATAGAGATGAAGCTTTCTTT
v_call: TRBV6-1; j_call: TRBJ1-1; clone_size: many; d_call: -; cdr3_aa: CASRQEWGMNTEAFF; cdr3_nt: TGTGCCAGCAGACAGGAGTGGGGAATGAACACTGAAGCTTTCTTT
v_call: TRBV28; j_call: TRBJ2-5; clone_size: -; d_call: -; cdr3_aa: CASSLVASETQYF; cdr3_nt: TGTGCCAGCAGTTTGGTAGCTTCAGAGACCCAGTACTTC